These 30 T cell receptor beta chains were sequenced from one sample in a study of T cell responses to AZD1222 COVID-19 vaccine. Method: immunoSEQ multiplex PCR; TCRdb's copy keeps in-frame clones and lacks some. The sample consists of over 100,000 clones, around 90% of them appearing once. The material was peripheral blood, obtained 28 days after the second AZD1222 dose. These receptors originate from an adult who received the AZD1222 COVID-19 vaccine.

The gene calls are TRBV2 and TRBJ1-2; 10 positions match TRBD1. Germline loops: CDR1 SNHLY, CDR2 FYNNEI. With 2 bases clipped from V and 5 bases from J, the junction kept 8 bases outside the gene matches. There are 16 residues in the CDR3. The CDR3 loop reads CASSELGTGDSYGYTF. For the CDR3, the DNA is TGTGCCAGCAGTGAACTCGGGACAGGGGATTCTTATGGCTACACCTTC. The full variable domain, completed using reference TRBV2 and TRBJ1-2, is EPEVTQTPSHQVTQMGQEVILRCVPISNHLYFYWYRQILGQKVEFLVSFYNNEISEKSEIFDDQFSVERPDGSNFTLKIRSTKLEDSAMYFCASSELGTGDSYGYTFGSGTRLTVV.

J is TRBJ1-4 and V is TRBV19, with D uncertain. Trimming took 10 bases from V and 8 from J, leaving 11 bases between them. The CDR3 has 11 residues. Germline V lookup: CDR1 LNHDA, CDR2 SQIVND (reference sequence). The CDR3 bases are TGTGCCACCCGAAGAGGGGAAAAACTGTTTTTT. Its translation is CATRRGEKLFF.

The chain links TRBV11-2 to TRBJ1-6; D remains ambiguous. The ends were cut back, 5 bases at V and 7 bases at J, with 15 bases in the middle. CDR3 length: 15 residues. Germline-derived CDR1 and CDR2 are SGHAT and FQNNGV. The CDR3 nucleotides read TGTGCCAGCAGCCCACTGGTCACGGGGAATTCACCCCTCCACTTT. This sequence encodes CASSPLVTGNSPLHF.

This clone has just one count. At the DNA level, this CDR3 is encoded by other sequences in the same sample as well. V usage is TRBV18 and J usage is TRBJ1-2, with a possible D match to TRBD1 (5 bases). Germline CDR1 is KGHSH and CDR2 is LQKENI. The CDR3 has 13 amino acids. Trimming pared 3 bases from V and 3 bases from J, leaving 8 bases between. The DNA of the CDR3 is TGTGCCAGCTCACCGGGCAGGGACTATGGCTACACCTTC. Its translation: CASSPGRDYGYTF.

This clone was seen once. This chain joins TRBV29-1 and TRBJ2-5; 13 positions match TRBD2. CDR3 length: 14 residues. Germline trimming cut 8 bases from V and 5 bases from J; bases unmatched to any gene: 8. The germline V gene has CDR1 SQVTM and CDR2 ANQGSEA. The chain's CDR3 is CSSRLAGGVETQYF. The DNA for the CDR3 is TGCAGCTCCAGACTAGCGGGGGGAGTTGAGACCCAGTACTTC.

This clone has just a few counts. The chain joins TRBV7-2 to TRBJ2-5, with D possibly TRBD2 on 5 matching bases. The V end was cut by 3 bases, the J end by 0 bases, with 8 bases between. The V gene's germline CDR1 is SGHTA and CDR2 FQGNSA. This CDR3 is 14 amino acids long. CDR3 loop: CASSFEGNQETQYF. CDR3 coding DNA: TGTGCCAGCAGCTTTGAGGGTAACCAAGAGACCCAGTACTTC.

About this clone itself: This sample also contains other DNA sequences that code for the same CDR3. The J gene is TRBJ2-3, the V gene TRBV19, with D unresolved. This CDR3 contains 11 residues. V was shortened by 3 bases and J by 4 bases, with 2 bases between the two germline ends. CDR1 and CDR2 (germline): LNHDA, SQIVND (reference sequence). The CDR3 loop reads CASSISDTQYF. In nucleotides, the CDR3 is TGTGCCAGTAGTATTTCAGATACGCAGTATTTT.

This chain joins TRBV7-2 and TRBJ1-3; D gene uncertain. CDR3 length: 16 residues. Germline V gene data show CDR1 as SGHTA and CDR2 as FQGNSA. V was trimmed by 4 bases and J by 0 bases, leaving 13 bases between them. CDR3 amino acids: CASSSSVGRSGNTIYF. CDR3 coding DNA: TGTGCCAGCAGCTCGTCAGTAGGTCGCTCTGGAAACACCATATATTTT.

The J gene is TRBJ1-5, the V gene TRBV6-6, with TRBD1 as a possible D gene (6 bases). The germline gives CDR1 MNHNY, CDR2 SVGAGI (reference sequence). The CDR3 contains 15 residues. Between the trimmed V and J ends, which lost 5 bases and 7 bases, there was a span of 18 bases. CDR3 DNA sequence: TGTGCCAGCAGTCAACCAGGGGTGGCTCACCAGCCCCAGCATTTT. Translated, it gives CASSQPGVAHQPQHF.

The CDR3 nucleotides read TGTGCCAGCAGTAAAGGACAGGGAGGAACTGAAGCTTTCTTT. Translated, it gives CASSKGQGGTEAFF. V usage is TRBV6-6 and J usage is TRBJ1-1, with 8 bases that match TRBD1. CDR3 size: 14 residues. Germline CDR1 and CDR2: MNHNY and SVGAGI (reference sequence). Unmatched junction bases numbered 7, after V lost 5 bases and J lost 5 bases.

This chain uses TRBV5-5 with TRBJ1-5, with a possible D match to TRBD1 (5 bases). The germline gives CDR1 SGHKS, CDR2 YYEKEE (reference sequence). The CDR3 sequence is 15 residues long. V lost 0 bases to trimming and J lost 7 bases, with 14 bases between them. CDR3 residues: CASSLGQRSWQPQHF. CDR3 bases: TGTGCCAGCAGCTTGGGACAGAGAAGTTGGCAGCCCCAGCATTTT. Supplemented by reference TRBV5-5 and TRBJ1-5, the full variable domain reads DAGVTQSPTHLIKTRGQQVTLRCSPISGHKSVSWYQQVLGQGPQFIFQYYEKEERGRGNFPDRFSARQFPNYSSELNVNALLLGDSALYLCASSLGQRSWQPQHFGDGTRLSIL.

This sequence joins TRBV28 and TRBJ2-4; 7 bases agree with TRBD2. The germline V gene encodes CDR1 MDHEN and CDR2 SYDVKM. J gave up 3 bases and V 7 bases, and 6 bases lay outside the gene matches. The CDR3 contains 14 residues. CDR3 residues: CASIQSSGKNIQYF. For the CDR3, the DNA is TGTGCCAGCATCCAGTCTAGCGGCAAAAACATTCAGTACTTC.

This CDR3 is CASSQVNGRGNEAFF. The CDR3 DNA reads TGTGCCAGCAGCCAAGTCAATGGCCGGGGCAATGAAGCTTTCTTT. The rearrangement uses TRBV4-2 and TRBJ1-1, with TRBD1 as a possible D gene (5 bases). The ends were cut back, 1 base at V and 7 bases at J, with 16 bases in the middle. Per germline, CDR1 LGHNA and CDR2 YNFKEQ. The CDR3 consists of 15 residues.

CDR3 nucleotide sequence: TGTGCCAGCAGTTCTCCCAGGGGAGGCTACACCTTC. As protein: CASSSPRGGYTF. This chain uses TRBV6-2 or TRBV6-3 with TRBJ1-2; a weak D match, TRBD1 (6 bases). This CDR3 is 12 amino acids long. Trimming left V 4 bases short and J 8 bases short, with 11 bases between. Germline lookup yields CDR1 MNHEY and CDR2 SVGEGT.

This chain connects TRBV10-3 to TRBJ1-1, with 7 bases aligning to TRBD1. This CDR3 has 14 amino acids. Germline values: CDR1 ENHRY, CDR2 SYGVKD. J was trimmed by 0 bases and V by 5 bases; bases with no gene match: 3. The CDR3 loop is CAISWDSMNTEAFF. CDR3 nucleotide sequence: TGTGCCATCAGTTGGGACAGCATGAACACTGAAGCTTTCTTT.

The V call is TRBV6-4, the J call TRBJ1-6; D gene uncertain. Germline V gene data show CDR1 as MRHNA and CDR2 as SNTAGT. This CDR3 region has 14 residues. V gave up 0 bases and J gave up 8 bases, with 8 bases separating them. In DNA form, the CDR3 reads TGTGCCAGCAGTGACTCAAGCGGGGATTCACCCCTCCACTTT. Translated, it gives CASSDSSGDSPLHF.

The V call is TRBV7-2, the J call TRBJ2-1, with D perhaps TRBD2 (7 bases). The V and J ends lost 0 bases and 4 bases respectively, with 10 bases between them. The CDR3 is 15 residues long. CDR1 is SGHTA, CDR2 FQGNSA, per germline. The CDR3 DNA reads TGTGCCAGCAGCTTAGCGGGGGGGCGATACAATGAGCAGTTCTTC. Its translation is CASSLAGGRYNEQFF. Supplemented by reference TRBV7-2 and TRBJ2-1, the full variable domain reads GAGVSQSPSNKVTEKGKDVELRCDPISGHTALYWYRQSLGQGLEFLIYFQGNSAPDKSGLPSDRFSAERTGGSVSTLTIQRTQQEDSAVYLCASSLAGGRYNEQFFGPGTRLTVL.

A word on this clone: Other DNA sequences from this sample encode an identical CDR3 as well. The rearrangement links TRBV6-5 to TRBJ1-4; tentative D call: TRBD1 (5 bases). There are 14 residues in the CDR3. V lost 5 bases to trimming and J lost 2 bases, with 9 bases between them. The germline V gene has CDR1 MNHEY and CDR2 SVGAGI. In DNA, the CDR3 is TGTGCCAGCAGTCGGGGGTGGACTAATGAAAAACTGTTTTTT. Residues: CASSRGWTNEKLFF.

The rearrangement uses TRBV9 and TRBJ1-1; D gene ambiguous. The CDR3 spans 13 residues. The ends were cut back, 0 bases at V and 3 bases at J, with 6 bases in the middle. CDR1 and CDR2 from the germline V gene are SGDLS and YYNGEE. CDR3 nucleotides: TGTGCCAGCAGCGTAGGGACCTACACTGAAGCTTTCTTT. Translating it yields CASSVGTYTEAFF.

The chain carries TRBV19 and TRBJ2-2; no reliable D call. V was clipped by 7 bases and J by 6 bases, with 15 bases between them. The CDR3 extends over 14 amino acids. Germline V lookup: CDR1 LNHDA, CDR2 SQIVND (reference sequence). The CDR3 region has the DNA TGTGCCAGTATCGGTCAGTTTAGTCCCGGGGAGCTGTTTTTT. Translating it yields CASIGQFSPGELFF.

The chain carries TRBV3-1 (or the pseudogene TRBV3-2) and TRBJ1-2, with D perhaps TRBD1 (6 bases). The CDR3 is 14 residues long. V was trimmed by 1 base and J by 3 bases, leaving 9 bases between them. CDR1 and CDR2 from the germline V gene are LGHDT and YNNKEL (reference sequence). The chain's CDR3 is CASSQVAGDYGYTF. The CDR3 DNA sequence: TGTGCCAGCAGCCAAGTGGCAGGGGACTATGGCTACACCTTC.

The V and J genes are TRBV14 and TRBJ1-2; 7 positions match TRBD1. The CDR3 covers 14 residues. CDR1 SGHDN and CDR2 FVKESK come from the germline V gene. The trim removed 2 bases at V and 8 bases at J, leaving 8 bases unmatched. Here the CDR3 DNA reads TGTGCCAGCAGCCAACCCGGACAGGTGGGCGGCTACACCTTC. Its protein product is CASSQPGQVGGYTF.

This sequence joins TRBV7-9 and TRBJ1-1; TRBD1 might be the D (5 bases). This CDR3 has 14 residues. V was cut by 4 bases and J by 3 bases, with 12 bases left in between. Germline-derived CDR1 and CDR2 are SEHNR and FQNEAQ (reference sequence). CDR3 in DNA: TGTGCCAGCAGCTCCCCAGGGAAAGACACTGAAGCTTTCTTT. The encoded protein is CASSSPGKDTEAFF. The full variable domain, with the rest looked up from reference TRBV7-9 and TRBJ1-1, is DTGVSQNPRHKITKRGQNVTFRCDPISEHNRLYWYRQTLGQGPEFLTYFQNEAQLEKSRLLSDRFSAERPKGSFSTLEIQRTEQGDSAMYLCASSSPGKDTEAFFGQGTRLTVV.

The chain is built from TRBV18 and TRBJ2-1; 7 bases are a match to TRBD1. Germline V gene data show CDR1 as KGHSH and CDR2 as LQKENI. CDR3 length: 15 residues. Losses at the gene ends were 4 bases for V and 8 bases for J; bases not matched to a gene: 11. As DNA, the CDR3 is TGTGCCAGCTCACAAAACAGGGGCGCCTGGGATGAGCAGTTCTTC. Residues: CASSQNRGAWDEQFF.

V usage is TRBV7-9 and J usage is TRBJ1-2; D uncertain. Germline CDR1 and CDR2: SEHNR and FQNEAQ (reference sequence). The CDR3 sequence is 11 residues long. The DNA for the CDR3 is TGTGCTGCTGGGCGCGGCTATGGCTACACCTTC. Translation: CAAGRGYGYTF.

The chain combines TRBV7-2 with TRBJ2-1; TRBD2 is a possible D gene (7 bases). The CDR3 length is 15 residues. The germline V gene has CDR1 SGHTA and CDR2 FQGNSA. V was trimmed by 2 bases and J by 4 bases, leaving 12 bases between them. The CDR3 spells CASSLPGGQYNEQFF. As DNA, the CDR3 is TGTGCCAGCAGCTTACCGGGGGGCCAATACAATGAGCAGTTCTTC.

The rearrangement links TRBV11-2 to TRBJ1-5; D is possibly TRBD1 (5 bases). The CDR3 consists of 14 residues. V was shortened by 4 bases and J by 2 bases, with 9 bases between the two germline ends. Germline V gives CDR1 SGHAT, CDR2 FQNNGV. In DNA, the CDR3 is TGTGCCAGCAGCTCGGGGCCGCGCAATCAGCCCCAGCATTTT. Protein product: CASSSGPRNQPQHF.

This CDR3 is CASSYGLAGAQETQYF. In DNA form, the CDR3 reads TGTGCCAGCAGTTACGGACTAGCGGGGGCCCAAGAGACCCAGTACTTC. The gene calls are TRBV6-5 and TRBJ2-5; 13 bases are a match to TRBD2. The CDR3 is 16 amino acids. Germline CDR1 reads MNHEY; CDR2 reads SVGAGI. V trimming: 2 bases; J trimming: 1 base; junction bases outside the gene matches: 1.

This clone was found once. The chain employs TRBV3-1 (or the pseudogene TRBV3-2) and TRBJ1-6, with TRBD1 as a possible D gene (5 bases). The length of the CDR3 is 15 residues. Germline V gene lookup returns CDR1 LGHDT and CDR2 YNNKEL (reference sequence). Deletions cut 4 bases from V and 6 bases from J, with 13 bases between. The DNA for the CDR3 is TGTGCCAGCAGCCCCGAGGGGAATCTTAATTCACCCCTCCACTTT. Translating it yields CASSPEGNLNSPLHF.

This clone was detected a few times. DNA for the CDR3: TGTGCCAGCAGCCCTGACGGGAGCTCTGGAAACACCATATATTTT. It yields the protein CASSPDGSSGNTIYF. This chain connects TRBV5-5 to TRBJ1-3; D remains ambiguous. With 4 bases removed from V and 0 bases from J, the gap between germline ends came to 11 bases. Germline CDR1 reads SGHKS; CDR2 reads YYEKEE (reference sequence). CDR3 length equals 15 residues.